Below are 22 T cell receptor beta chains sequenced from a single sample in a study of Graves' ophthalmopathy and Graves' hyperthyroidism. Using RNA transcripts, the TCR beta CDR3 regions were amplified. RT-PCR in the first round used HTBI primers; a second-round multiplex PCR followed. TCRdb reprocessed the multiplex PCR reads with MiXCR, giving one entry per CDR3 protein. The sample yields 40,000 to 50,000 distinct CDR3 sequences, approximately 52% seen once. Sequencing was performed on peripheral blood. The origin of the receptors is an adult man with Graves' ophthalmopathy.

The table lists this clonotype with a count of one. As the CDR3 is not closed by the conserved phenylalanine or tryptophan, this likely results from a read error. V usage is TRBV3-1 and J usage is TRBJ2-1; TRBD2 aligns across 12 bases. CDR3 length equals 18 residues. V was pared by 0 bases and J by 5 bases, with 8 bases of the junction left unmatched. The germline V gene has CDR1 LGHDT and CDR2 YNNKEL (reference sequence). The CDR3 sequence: CASSQERYGLAGHNEQFL. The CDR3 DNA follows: TGTGCCAGCAGCCAAGAGCGATATGGACTAGCGGGGCACAATGAGCAGTTCCTC.

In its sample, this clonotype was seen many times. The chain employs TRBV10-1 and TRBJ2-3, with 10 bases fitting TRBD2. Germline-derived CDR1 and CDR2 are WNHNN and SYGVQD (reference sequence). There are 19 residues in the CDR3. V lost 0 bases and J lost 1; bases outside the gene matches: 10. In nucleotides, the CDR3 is TGCGCCAGCAGTGAGTCCCTAAATAGCGGGAGGTCGCGCACAGATACGCAGTATTTT. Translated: CASSESLNSGRSRTDTQYF.

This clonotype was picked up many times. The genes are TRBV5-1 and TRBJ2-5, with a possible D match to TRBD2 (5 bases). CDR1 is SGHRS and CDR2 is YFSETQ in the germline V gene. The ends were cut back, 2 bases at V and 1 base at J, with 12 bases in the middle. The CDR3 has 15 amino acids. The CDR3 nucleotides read TGCGCCAGCAGCTTCCTAGGGAGCCTCCAAGAGACCCAGTACTTC. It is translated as CASSFLGSLQETQYF. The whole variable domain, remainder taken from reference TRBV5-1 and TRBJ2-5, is KAGVTQTPRYLIKTRGQQVTLSCSPISGHRSVSWYQQTPGQGLQFLFEYFSETQRNKGNFPGRFSGRQFSNSRSEMNVSTLELGDSALYLCASSFLGSLQETQYFGPGTRLLVL.

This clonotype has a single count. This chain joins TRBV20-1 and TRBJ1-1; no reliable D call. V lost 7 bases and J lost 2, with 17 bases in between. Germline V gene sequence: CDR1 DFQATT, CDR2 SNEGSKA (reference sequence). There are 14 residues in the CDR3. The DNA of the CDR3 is TGCAGTGATAGCCGGATAGGGAAAAACACTGAAGCTTTCTTT. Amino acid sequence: CSDSRIGKNTEAFF.

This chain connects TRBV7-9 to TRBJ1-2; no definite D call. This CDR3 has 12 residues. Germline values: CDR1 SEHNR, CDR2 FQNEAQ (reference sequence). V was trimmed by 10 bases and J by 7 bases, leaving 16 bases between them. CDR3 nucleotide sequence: TGTGCCACCAACGGAACACGGACTGGCTACACCTTC. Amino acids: CATNGTRTGYTF.

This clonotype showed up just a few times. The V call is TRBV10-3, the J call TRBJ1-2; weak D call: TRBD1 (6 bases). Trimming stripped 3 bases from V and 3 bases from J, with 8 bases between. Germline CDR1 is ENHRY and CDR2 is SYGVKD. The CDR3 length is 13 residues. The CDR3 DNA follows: TGTGCCATCAGTGAAAGGACAGACTATGGCTACACCTTC. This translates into CAISERTDYGYTF.

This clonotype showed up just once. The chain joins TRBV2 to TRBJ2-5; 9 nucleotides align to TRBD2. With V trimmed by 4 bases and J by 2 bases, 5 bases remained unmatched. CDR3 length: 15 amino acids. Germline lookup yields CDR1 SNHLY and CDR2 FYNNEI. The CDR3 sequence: CASSGGRATQETQYF. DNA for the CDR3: TGTGCCAGCAGTGGCGGGAGGGCAACTCAAGAGACCCAGTACTTC.

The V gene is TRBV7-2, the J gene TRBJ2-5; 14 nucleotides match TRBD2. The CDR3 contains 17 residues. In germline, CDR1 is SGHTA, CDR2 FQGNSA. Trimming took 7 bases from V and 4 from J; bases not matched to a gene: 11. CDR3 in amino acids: CASTQRTSGGPGETQYF. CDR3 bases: TGTGCCAGCACCCAAAGGACTAGCGGGGGGCCCGGAGAGACCCAGTACTTC.

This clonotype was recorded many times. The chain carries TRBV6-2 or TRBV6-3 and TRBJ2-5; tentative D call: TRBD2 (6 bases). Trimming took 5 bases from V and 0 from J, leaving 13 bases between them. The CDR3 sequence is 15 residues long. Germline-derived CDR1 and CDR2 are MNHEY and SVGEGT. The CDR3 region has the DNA TGTGCCAGCAGTGACCCTCTAGCGAACCAAGAGACCCAGTACTTC. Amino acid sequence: CASSDPLANQETQYF.

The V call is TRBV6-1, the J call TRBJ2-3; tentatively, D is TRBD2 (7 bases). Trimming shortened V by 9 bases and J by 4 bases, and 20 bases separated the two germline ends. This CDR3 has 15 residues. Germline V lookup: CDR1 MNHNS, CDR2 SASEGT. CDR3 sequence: CASGHGGSGADTQYF. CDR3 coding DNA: TGTGCCAGTGGTCACGGGGGGTCAGGGGCAGATACGCAGTATTTT.

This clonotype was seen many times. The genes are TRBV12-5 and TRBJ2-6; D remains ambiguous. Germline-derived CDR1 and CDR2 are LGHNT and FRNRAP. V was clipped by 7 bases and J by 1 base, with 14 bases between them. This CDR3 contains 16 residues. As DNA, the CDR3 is TGTGCTAGTGTTTCTTATCGAGGTTCTGGGGCCAACGTCCTGACTTTC. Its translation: CASVSYRGSGANVLTF.

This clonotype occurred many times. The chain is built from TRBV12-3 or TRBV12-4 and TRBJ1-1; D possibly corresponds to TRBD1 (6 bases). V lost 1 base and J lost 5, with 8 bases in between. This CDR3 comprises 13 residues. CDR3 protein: CASSLGRGTEAFF. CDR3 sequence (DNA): TGTGCCAGCAGTTTAGGTAGGGGGACTGAAGCTTTCTTT.

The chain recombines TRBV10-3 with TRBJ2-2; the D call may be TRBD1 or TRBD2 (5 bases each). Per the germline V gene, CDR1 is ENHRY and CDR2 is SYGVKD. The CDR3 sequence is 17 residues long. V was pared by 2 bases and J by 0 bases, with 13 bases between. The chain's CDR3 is CAISEEGTETNTGELFF. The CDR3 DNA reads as TGTGCCATCAGTGAGGAGGGGACCGAAACGAACACCGGGGAGCTGTTTTTT.

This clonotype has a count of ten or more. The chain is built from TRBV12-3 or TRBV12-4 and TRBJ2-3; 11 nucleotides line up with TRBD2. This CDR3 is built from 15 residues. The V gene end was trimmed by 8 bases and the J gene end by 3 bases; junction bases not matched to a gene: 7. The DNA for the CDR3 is TGTGCCAGCCGGAGACTAGCGGGGCAAACAGATACGCAGTATTTT. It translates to CASRRLAGQTDTQYF.

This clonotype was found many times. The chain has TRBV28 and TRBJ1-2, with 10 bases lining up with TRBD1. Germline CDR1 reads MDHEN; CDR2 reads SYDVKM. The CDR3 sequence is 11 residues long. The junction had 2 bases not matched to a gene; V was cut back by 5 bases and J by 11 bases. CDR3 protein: CASSRTGGYTF. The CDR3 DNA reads TGTGCCAGCAGTAGGACAGGGGGATACACCTTC.

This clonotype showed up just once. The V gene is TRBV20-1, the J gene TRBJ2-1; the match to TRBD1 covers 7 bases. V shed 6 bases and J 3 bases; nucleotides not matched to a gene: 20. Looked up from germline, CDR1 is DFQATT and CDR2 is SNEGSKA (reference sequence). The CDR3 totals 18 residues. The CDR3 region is CSAKGASLGRSVYNEQFF. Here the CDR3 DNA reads TGCAGTGCCAAGGGGGCCTCCCTAGGCAGGTCGGTCTACAATGAGCAGTTCTTC.

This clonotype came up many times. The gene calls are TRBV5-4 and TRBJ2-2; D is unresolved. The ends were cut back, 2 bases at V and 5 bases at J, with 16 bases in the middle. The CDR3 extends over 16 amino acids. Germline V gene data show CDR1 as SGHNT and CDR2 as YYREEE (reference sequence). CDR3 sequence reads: CASSFGPFSNTGELFF. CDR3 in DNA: TGTGCCAGCAGCTTTGGACCCTTCTCAAATACCGGGGAGCTGTTTTTT.

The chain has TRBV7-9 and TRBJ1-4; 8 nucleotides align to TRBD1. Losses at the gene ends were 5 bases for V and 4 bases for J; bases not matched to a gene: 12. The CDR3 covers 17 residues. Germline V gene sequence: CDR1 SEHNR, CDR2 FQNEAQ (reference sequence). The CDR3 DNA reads TGTGCCAGCAGCCCGTCGGGTCAGGGGGCCCTTAATGAAAAACTGTTTTTT. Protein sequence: CASSPSGQGALNEKLFF. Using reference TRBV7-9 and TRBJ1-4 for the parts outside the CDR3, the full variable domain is DTGVSQNPRHKITKRGQNVTFRCDPISEHNRLYWYRQTLGQGPEFLTYFQNEAQLEKSRLLSDRFSAERPKGSFSTLEIQRTEQGDSAMYLCASSPSGQGALNEKLFFGSGTQLSVL.

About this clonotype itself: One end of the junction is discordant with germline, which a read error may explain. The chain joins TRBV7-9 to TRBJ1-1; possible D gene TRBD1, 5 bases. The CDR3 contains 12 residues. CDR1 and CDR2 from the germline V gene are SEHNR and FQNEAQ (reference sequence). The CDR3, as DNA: TGCGCCAGCAGCCAGGGACGAGGAGAAGCTTTCTTT. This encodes CASSQGRGEAFF.

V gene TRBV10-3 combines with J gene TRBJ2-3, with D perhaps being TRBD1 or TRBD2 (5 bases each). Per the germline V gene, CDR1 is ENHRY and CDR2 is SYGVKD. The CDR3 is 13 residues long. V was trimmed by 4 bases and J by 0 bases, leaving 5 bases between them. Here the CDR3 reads CAISGDSTDTQYF. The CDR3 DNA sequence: TGTGCCATCAGTGGGGACAGCACAGATACGCAGTATTTT.

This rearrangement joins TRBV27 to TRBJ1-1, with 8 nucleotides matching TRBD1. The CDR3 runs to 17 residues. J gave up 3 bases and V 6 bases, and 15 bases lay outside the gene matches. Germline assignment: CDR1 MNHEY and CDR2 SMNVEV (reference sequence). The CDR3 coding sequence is TGTGCCAGCAGCCGAGATTGGCAGGGGGCCTTTTACACTGAAGCTTTCTTT. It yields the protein CASSRDWQGAFYTEAFF.

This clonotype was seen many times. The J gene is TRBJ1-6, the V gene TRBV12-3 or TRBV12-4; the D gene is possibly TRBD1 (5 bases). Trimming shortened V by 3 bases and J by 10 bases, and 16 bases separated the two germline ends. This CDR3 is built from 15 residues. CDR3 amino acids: CASSFSGEEGSPLHF. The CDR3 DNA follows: TGTGCCAGCAGTTTCTCCGGGGAGGAGGGGTCACCCCTCCACTTT.